Listed below are T cell receptor beta chains from one sample, sequenced in a study of metastatic and nonmetastatic thyroid tumors. TCRdb re-clonotyped the PCR reads via MiXCR. In the table there are roughly 70,000 clones, roughly 18% of which are singletons. Sequenced: blood. The source of these receptors is a female donor with papillary thyroid cancer or a benign thyroid nodule (not recorded which). Some clones in this sample may be carry-over from other donors' samples. Each CDR3 is given with its conserved first and last residue. The D gene is left open where the match is weak. The size field is filled for only some rows; it gives once, few, many or a size class.

V gene	J gene	clone size	D gene	CDR3 DNA	CDR3 protein
TRBV6-2/TRBV6-3	TRBJ2-3	many	-	TGTGCCAGCAGTTACTGGGGAGCCACAGATACGCAGTATTTT	CASSYWGATDTQYF
TRBV30	TRBJ2-7	-	-	TGTGCCGCCTGCCAGATCGAGCAGTACTTC	CAACQIEQYF
TRBV13	TRBJ2-2	once	TRBD1	TGTGCCAGCAGCCCAGGGACAGGGGTGAACACCGGGGAGCTGTTTTTT	CASSPGTGVNTGELFF
TRBV7-2	TRBJ2-7	many	TRBD2	TGTGCCAGCAGCCGCGGGAGGCTCTCCTACGAGCAGTACTTC	CASSRGRLSYEQYF
TRBV27	TRBJ1-1	many	-	TGTGCCAGCAGTTTATGGGCAGGGGAAGGAGCTTTCTTT	CASSLWAGEGAFF
TRBV7-9	TRBJ1-3	-	-	TGTGCCAGTAGACCCGATATAGCTGGAAACACCATATATTTT	CASRPDIAGNTIYF
TRBV6-6	TRBJ1-1	many	-	TGTGCCAGCAGTTACCTGAGTAACACTGAAGCTTTCTTT	CASSYLSNTEAFF
TRBV6-1	TRBJ1-5	-	-	TGTGCCAGCATCCATGGTGAGCCCCAGCATTTT	CASIHGEPQHF
TRBV7-9	TRBJ1-5	many	-	TGTGCCAGCAGCTTAGTTTCCGGGGGAGGGAATCAGCCCCAGCATTTT	CASSLVSGGGNQPQHF
TRBV20-1	TRBJ1-2	few	TRBD1	TGCAGTGCTGACCCTGGGACAGGGAACTATGGCTACACCTTC	CSADPGTGNYGYTF
TRBV5-1	TRBJ1-2	many	TRBD1	TGCGCCAGCAGCCCGACAGGGAATTATGGCTACACCTTC	CASSPTGNYGYTF
TRBV5-8	TRBJ2-4	many	-	TGTGCCAGCAGCTTGGAGTGGGGGGACATCCTCAACATTCAGTACTTC	CASSLEWGDILNIQYF
TRBV30	TRBJ1-2	-	TRBD1	TGTGCCTGGAGTATCGGACAGGGAGATTATGGCTACACCTTC	CAWSIGQGDYGYTF
TRBV9	TRBJ1-5	many	TRBD1	TGTGCCAGCAGCTCACTAGGACAGGAAGGCCAGCCCCAGCATTTT	CASSSLGQEGQPQHF
TRBV11-2	TRBJ2-7	-	-	TGTGCCAGCAGCTTAGGGGATGGGGCGCACGAACAGTACTTC	CASSLGDGAHEQYF
TRBV11-1	TRBJ1-6	-	TRBD1	TGTGCCAGCAGCTATGGACAGGGGGTGGTAAATAATTCACCCCTCCACTTT	CASSYGQGVVNNSPLHF
TRBV7-2	TRBJ1-1	many	-	TGTGCCAGCGACATGGATTTCGAAGCTTTCTTT	CASDMDFEAFF
TRBV5-5	TRBJ1-1	-	-	TGTCCCAGCAGCTTGGTCAGGGTGAACACTGAAGCTTTCTTT	CPSSLVRVNTEAFF
TRBV20-1	TRBJ1-6	-	TRBD1	TGCAGTGCTAGAGAGGGACAGGGGTTAGGAGGCTCCTATAATTCACCCCTCCACTTT	CSAREGQGLGGSYNSPLHF
TRBV6-1	TRBJ1-3	many	TRBD1	TGTGCCAGCAGTGACCAGGGGGAAACGAGATTAAGGAACACCATATATTTT	CASSDQGETRLRNTIYF
TRBV4-1	TRBJ2-7	many	TRBD2	TGCGCCAGCAGCCAAGGGGCTAGCGGGAGCTACGAGCAGTACTTC	CASSQGASGSYEQYF
TRBV28	TRBJ2-2	-	TRBD2	TGTGCCAGCAGTAGAGCGGGGGGGGGATCCGGGGAGCTGTTTTTT	CASSRAGGGSGELFF
TRBV28	TRBJ1-5	many	-	TGTGCCAGCAGTTTCGGCAGGAGGGGTAGCAATCAGCCCCAGCATTTT	CASSFGRRGSNQPQHF
TRBV4-2	TRBJ1-2	many	TRBD1	TGTGCCAGCAGCCTCCCCCCCGGACAGGGGCAGTCTGGCTACACCTTC	CASSLPPGQGQSGYTF
TRBV29-1	TRBJ2-1	many	-	TGCAGCGTTGGGAACTACAACAATGAGCAGTTCTTC	CSVGNYNNEQFF
TRBV27	TRBJ2-7	many	-	TGTGCCAGCAGTTTCAACAGATTCTACGAGCAGTACTTC	CASSFNRFYEQYF
TRBV25-1	TRBJ1-1	few	-	TGTGCCAGCAGTATCGGGGCTCATAGCACTGAAGCTTTCTTT	CASSIGAHSTEAFF
TRBV27	TRBJ2-2	many	TRBD2	TGTGCCAGCACCTTTATAGCGGGAGGGCCCACCGGGGAGCTGTTTTTT	CASTFIAGGPTGELFF
TRBV27	TRBJ2-7	-	-	TGTGCCAGCAGCATACGACCGGGTCGGGCCTACGAGCAGTACTTC	CASSIRPGRAYEQYF
TRBV12-3/TRBV12-4	TRBJ2-2	few	-	TGTGCATACCGGGCGAACACCGGGGAGCTGTTTTTT	CAYRANTGELFF
TRBV2	TRBJ1-2	many	-	TGTGCCAGCAGCCCCAAGGGGACGGGCTATGGCTACACCTTC	CASSPKGTGYGYTF
TRBV27	TRBJ2-5	-	TRBD2	TGTGCCAGCAGTTTGACTTTAGCGGGGGGGGAGACCCAGTACTTC	CASSLTLAGGETQYF
TRBV27	TRBJ2-6	many	-	TGTGCCAGCAGTTTGTCCAGGGCACTACTCTACTCTGGGGCCAACGTCCTGACTTTC	CASSLSRALLYSGANVLTF
TRBV6-1	TRBJ2-7	few	-	TGTGCCAGCGGAGACGGGTTTCACTCCGAGCAGTACTTC	CASGDGFHSEQYF
TRBV28	TRBJ2-3	many	-	TGTGCCAGCACCCTAGGGGCAGCGCCTAGCACAGATACGCAGTATTTT	CASTLGAAPSTDTQYF
TRBV3-1	TRBJ1-4	-	-	TGTGCCAGCAGCCTACAGGGAGCAAAACTGTTTTTT	CASSLQGAKLFF
TRBV5-5	TRBJ1-5	many	-	TGTGCCAGCAGCTTAGGAGGAGATGGCAATCAGCCCCAGCATTTT	CASSLGGDGNQPQHF
TRBV19	TRBJ2-5	many	TRBD1	TGTGCCAGTAGTCCCTACAGGGGGCGAAAAGAGACCCAGTACTTC	CASSPYRGRKETQYF
TRBV12-3/TRBV12-4	TRBJ1-5	many	-	TGTGCCAGCAGATTTGGAGGGTCGGTTGGCAATCAGCCCCAGCATTTT	CASRFGGSVGNQPQHF
TRBV5-1	TRBJ2-7	many	-	TGCGCCAGCACCCTAGGACAGGGAGGGACCTACGAGCAGTACTTC	CASTLGQGGTYEQYF
TRBV12-3/TRBV12-4	TRBJ1-3	many	TRBD1	TGTGCCAGCAGTTTCGCAGGGGGCGCTGGAAACACCATATATTTT	CASSFAGGAGNTIYF